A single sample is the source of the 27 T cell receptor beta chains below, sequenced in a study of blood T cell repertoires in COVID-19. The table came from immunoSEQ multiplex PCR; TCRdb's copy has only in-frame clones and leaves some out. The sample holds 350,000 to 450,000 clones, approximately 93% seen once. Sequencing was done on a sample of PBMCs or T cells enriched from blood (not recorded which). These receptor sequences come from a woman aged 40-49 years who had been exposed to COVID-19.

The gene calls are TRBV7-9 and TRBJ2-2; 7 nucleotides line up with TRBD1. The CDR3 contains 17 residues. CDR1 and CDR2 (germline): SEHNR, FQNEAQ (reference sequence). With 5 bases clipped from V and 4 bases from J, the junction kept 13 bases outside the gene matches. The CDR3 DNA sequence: TGTGCCAGCAGCGTCAAACCAGGGGGTTCGGGCACCGGGGAGCTGTTTTTT. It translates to CASSVKPGGSGTGELFF.

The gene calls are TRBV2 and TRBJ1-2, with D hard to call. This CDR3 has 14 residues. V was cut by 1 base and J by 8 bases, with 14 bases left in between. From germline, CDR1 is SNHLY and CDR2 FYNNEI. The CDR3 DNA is TGTGCCAGCAGTGAAGTAACCGGGAGAACAGGCTACACCTTC. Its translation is CASSEVTGRTGYTF.

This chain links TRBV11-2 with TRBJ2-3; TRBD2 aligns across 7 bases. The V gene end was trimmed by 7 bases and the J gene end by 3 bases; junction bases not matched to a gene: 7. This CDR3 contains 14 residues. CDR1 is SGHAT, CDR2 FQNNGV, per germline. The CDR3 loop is CASTLGGGTDTQYF. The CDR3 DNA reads TGTGCCAGCACCCTCGGCGGGGGAACAGATACGCAGTATTTT.

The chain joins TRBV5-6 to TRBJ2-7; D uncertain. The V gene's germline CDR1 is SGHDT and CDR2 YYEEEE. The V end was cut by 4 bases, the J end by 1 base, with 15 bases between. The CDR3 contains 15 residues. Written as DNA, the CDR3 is TGTGCCAGCAGCCCACCAGTTTTAACGTCCTACGAGCAGTACTTC. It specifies CASSPPVLTSYEQYF.

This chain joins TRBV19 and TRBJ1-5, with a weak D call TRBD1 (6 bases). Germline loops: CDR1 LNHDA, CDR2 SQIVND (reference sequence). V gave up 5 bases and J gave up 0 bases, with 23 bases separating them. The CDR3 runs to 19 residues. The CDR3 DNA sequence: TGTGCCAGTAGTCGTCATAACAGCGAGGGGGTGTATAGCAATCAGCCCCAGCATTTT. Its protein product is CASSRHNSEGVYSNQPQHF.

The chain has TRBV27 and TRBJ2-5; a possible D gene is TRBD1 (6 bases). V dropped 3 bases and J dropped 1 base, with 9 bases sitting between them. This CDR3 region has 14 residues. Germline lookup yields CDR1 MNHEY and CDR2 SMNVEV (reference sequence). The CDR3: CASSFQGFQETQYF. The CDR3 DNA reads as TGTGCCAGCAGTTTTCAGGGGTTCCAAGAGACCCAGTACTTC.

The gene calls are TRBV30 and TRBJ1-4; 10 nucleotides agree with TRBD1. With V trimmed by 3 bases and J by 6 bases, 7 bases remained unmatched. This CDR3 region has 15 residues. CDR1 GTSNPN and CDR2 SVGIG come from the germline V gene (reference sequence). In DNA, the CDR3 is TGTGCCTGGAGAAGTCGGACAGGGGGTCATGAAAAACTGTTTTTT. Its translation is CAWRSRTGGHEKLFF.

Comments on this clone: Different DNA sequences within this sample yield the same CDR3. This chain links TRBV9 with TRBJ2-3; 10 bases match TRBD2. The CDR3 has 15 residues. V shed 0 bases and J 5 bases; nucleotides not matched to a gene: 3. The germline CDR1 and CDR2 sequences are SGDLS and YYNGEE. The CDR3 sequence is CASSVVAGGGDTQYF. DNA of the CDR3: TGTGCCAGCAGCGTAGTAGCGGGGGGAGGAGATACGCAGTATTTT.

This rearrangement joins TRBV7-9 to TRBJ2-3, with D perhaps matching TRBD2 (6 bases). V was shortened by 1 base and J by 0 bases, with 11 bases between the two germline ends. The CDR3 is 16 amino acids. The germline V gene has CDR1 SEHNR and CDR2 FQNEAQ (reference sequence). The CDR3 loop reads CASSLVRLASTDTQYF. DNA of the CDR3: TGTGCCAGCAGCTTAGTTCGGCTAGCGAGCACAGATACGCAGTATTTT.

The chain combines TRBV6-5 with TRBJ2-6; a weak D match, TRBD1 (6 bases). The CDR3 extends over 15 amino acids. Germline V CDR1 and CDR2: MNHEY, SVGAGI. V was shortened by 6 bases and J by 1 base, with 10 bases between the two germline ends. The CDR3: CASSRRGSGANVLTF. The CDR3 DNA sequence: TGTGCCAGCAGCCGAAGGGGGTCTGGGGCCAACGTCCTGACTTTC.

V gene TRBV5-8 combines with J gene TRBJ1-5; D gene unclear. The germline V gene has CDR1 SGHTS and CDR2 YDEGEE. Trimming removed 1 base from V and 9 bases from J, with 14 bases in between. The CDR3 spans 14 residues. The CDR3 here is CASSLNSYNSPQHF. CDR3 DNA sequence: TGTGCCAGCAGCTTGAACAGCTATAACTCGCCCCAGCATTTT.

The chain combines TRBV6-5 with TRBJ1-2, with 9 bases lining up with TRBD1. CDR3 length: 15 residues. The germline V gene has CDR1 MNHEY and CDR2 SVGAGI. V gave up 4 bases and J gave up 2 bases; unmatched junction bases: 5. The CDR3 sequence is CASSSLGTGNYGYTF. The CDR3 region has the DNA TGTGCCAGCAGTTCTCTAGGGACAGGGAACTATGGCTACACCTTC.

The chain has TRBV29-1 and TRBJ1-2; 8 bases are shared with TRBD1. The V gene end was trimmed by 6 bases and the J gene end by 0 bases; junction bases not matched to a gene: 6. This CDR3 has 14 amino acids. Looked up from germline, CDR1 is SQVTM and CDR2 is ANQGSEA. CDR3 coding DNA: TGCAGCGTCACCGGGACAGGAACTAACTATGGCTACACCTTC. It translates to CSVTGTGTNYGYTF.

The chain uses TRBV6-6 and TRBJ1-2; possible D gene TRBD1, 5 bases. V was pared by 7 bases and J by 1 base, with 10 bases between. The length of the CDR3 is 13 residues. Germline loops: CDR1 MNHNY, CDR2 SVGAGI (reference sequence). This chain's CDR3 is CASIRGFNYGYTF. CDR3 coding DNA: TGTGCCAGCATTAGGGGATTTAACTATGGCTACACCTTC.

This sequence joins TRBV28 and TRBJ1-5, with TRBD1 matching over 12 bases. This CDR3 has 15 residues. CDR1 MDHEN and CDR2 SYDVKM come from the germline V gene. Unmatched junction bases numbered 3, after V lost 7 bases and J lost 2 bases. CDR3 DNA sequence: TGTGCCAGCACGGGACAGGGGGCAGGCAATCAGCCCCAGCATTTT. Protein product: CASTGQGAGNQPQHF.

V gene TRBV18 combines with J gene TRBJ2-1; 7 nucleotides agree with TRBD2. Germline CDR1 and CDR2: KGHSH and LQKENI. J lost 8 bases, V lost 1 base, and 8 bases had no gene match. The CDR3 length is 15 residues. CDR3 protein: CASSPRKSGGDEQFF. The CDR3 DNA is TGTGCCAGCTCACCACGGAAATCGGGGGGTGATGAGCAGTTCTTC.

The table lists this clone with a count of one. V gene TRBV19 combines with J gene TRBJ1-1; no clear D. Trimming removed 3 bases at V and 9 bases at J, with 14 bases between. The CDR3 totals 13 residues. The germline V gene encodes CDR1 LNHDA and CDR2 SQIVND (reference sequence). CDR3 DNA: TGTGCCAGTAGTATCGGAGGGCGCTCAAAAGCTTTCTTT. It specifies CASSIGGRSKAFF.

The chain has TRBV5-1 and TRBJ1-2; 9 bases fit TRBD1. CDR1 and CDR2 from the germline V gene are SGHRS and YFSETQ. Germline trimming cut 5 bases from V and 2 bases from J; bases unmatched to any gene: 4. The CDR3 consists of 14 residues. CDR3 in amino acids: CASRSDRGNYGYTF. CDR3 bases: TGCGCCAGCAGGTCGGACAGGGGAAACTATGGCTACACCTTC.

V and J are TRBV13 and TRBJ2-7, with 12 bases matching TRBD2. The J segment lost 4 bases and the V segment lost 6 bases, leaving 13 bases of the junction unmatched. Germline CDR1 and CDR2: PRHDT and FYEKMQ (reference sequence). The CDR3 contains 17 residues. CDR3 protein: CASSPPLAGGPEYEQYF. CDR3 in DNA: TGTGCCAGCAGTCCCCCCCTAGCGGGAGGGCCTGAGTACGAGCAGTACTTC. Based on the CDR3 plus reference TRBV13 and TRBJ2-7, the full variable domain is AAGVIQSPRHLIKEKRETATLKCYPIPRHDTVYWYQQGPGQDPQFLISFYEKMQSDKGSIPDRFSAQQFSDYHSELNMSSLELGDSALYFCASSPPLAGGPEYEQYFGPGTRLTVT.

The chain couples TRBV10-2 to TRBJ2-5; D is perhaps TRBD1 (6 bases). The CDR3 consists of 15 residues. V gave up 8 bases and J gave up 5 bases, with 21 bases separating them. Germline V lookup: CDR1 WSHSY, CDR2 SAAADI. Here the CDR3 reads CASLAVGTNYETQYF. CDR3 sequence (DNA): TGCGCCAGCCTTGCTGTGGGGACAAACTACGAGACCCAGTACTTC.

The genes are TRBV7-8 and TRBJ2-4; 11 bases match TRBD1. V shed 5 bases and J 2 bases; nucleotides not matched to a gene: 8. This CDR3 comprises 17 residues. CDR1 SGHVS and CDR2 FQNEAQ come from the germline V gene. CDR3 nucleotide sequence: TGTGCCAGCAGCGGACAGGACAGGGGGCGGTCCAAAAACATTCAGTACTTC. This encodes CASSGQDRGRSKNIQYF. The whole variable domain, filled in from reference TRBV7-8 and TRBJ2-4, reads GAGVSQSPRYKVAKRGQDVALRCDPISGHVSLFWYQQALGQGPEFLTYFQNEAQLDKSGLPSDRFFAERPEGSVSTLKIQRTQQEDSAVYLCASSGQDRGRSKNIQYFGAGTRLSVL.

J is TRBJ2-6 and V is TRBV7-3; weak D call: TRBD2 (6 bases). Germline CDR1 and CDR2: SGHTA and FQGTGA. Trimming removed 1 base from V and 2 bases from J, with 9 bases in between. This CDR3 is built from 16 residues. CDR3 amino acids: CASSLKGGAGANVLTF. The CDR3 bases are TGTGCCAGCAGCTTAAAAGGAGGGGCTGGGGCCAACGTCCTGACTTTC.

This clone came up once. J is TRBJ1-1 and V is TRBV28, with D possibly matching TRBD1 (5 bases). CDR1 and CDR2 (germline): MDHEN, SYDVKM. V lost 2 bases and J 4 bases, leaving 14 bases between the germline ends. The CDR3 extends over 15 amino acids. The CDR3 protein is CASSLPSGRATEAFF. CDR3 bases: TGTGCCAGCAGTTTACCCTCAGGGAGGGCCACTGAAGCTTTCTTT.

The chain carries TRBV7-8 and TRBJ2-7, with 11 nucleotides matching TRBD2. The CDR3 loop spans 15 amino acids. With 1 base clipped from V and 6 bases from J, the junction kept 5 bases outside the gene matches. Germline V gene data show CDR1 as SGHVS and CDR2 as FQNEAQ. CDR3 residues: CASSLGSGRASEQYF. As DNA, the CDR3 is TGTGCCAGCAGCTTAGGTAGCGGGAGGGCCAGCGAGCAGTACTTC. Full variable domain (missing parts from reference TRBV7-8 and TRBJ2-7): GAGVSQSPRYKVAKRGQDVALRCDPISGHVSLFWYQQALGQGPEFLTYFQNEAQLDKSGLPSDRFFAERPEGSVSTLKIQRTQQEDSAVYLCASSLGSGRASEQYFGPGTRLTVT.

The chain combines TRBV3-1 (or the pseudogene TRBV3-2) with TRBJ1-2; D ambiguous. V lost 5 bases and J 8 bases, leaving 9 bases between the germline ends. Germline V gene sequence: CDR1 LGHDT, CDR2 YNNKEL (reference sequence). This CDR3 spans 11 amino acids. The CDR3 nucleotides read TGTGCCAGCAGCACAAGTTGGGGCTACACCTTC. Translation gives CASSTSWGYTF.

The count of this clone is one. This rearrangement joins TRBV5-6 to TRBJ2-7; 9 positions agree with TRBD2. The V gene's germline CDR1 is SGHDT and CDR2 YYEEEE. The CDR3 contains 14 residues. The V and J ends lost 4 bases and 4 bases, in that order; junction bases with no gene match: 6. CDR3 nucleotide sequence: TGTGCCAGCAGCCTAGCGGGACAGTTATACGAGCAGTACTTC. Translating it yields CASSLAGQLYEQYF.

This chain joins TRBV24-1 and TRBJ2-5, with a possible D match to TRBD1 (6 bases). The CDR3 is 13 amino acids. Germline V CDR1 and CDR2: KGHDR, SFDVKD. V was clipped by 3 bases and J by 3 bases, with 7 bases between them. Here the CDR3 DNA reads TGTGCCACCAGTGATCGGGACAAAGAGACCCAGTACTTC. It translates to CATSDRDKETQYF.